This record concerns one TCR beta chain sequence. These data belong to a study of blood T cell repertoires in COVID-19. Across the whole study: Italy, Spain and the United States were the sources of the convalescent and acute COVID-19 samples.

TCRdb's copy holds only in-frame clones and misses some; the assay was immunoSEQ multiplex PCR. The sample has 40,000 or so clones, about 88% seen once. This CDR3 is built from 14 residues. Trimming shortened V by 4 bases and J by 6 bases, and 16 bases separated the two germline ends. Germline loops: CDR1 SGDLS, CDR2 YYNGEE. This chain uses TRBV9 with TRBJ1-1; D is possibly TRBD1 (6 bases). The sequence was collected from a human donor in a cohort sampled during active COVID-19. The material sequenced was peripheral blood. For the CDR3, the DNA is TGTGCCAGCAGCCCTCGAGGGGGGAGGGCTGAAGCTTTCTTT. Its protein is CASSPRGGRAEAFF. Complete variable domain (other parts from reference TRBV9 and TRBJ1-1): DSGVTQTPKHLITATGQRVTLRCSPRSGDLSVYWYQQSLDQGLQFLIQYYNGEERAKGNILERFSAQQFPDLHSELNLSSLELGDSALYFCASSPRGGRAEAFFGQGTRLTVV.